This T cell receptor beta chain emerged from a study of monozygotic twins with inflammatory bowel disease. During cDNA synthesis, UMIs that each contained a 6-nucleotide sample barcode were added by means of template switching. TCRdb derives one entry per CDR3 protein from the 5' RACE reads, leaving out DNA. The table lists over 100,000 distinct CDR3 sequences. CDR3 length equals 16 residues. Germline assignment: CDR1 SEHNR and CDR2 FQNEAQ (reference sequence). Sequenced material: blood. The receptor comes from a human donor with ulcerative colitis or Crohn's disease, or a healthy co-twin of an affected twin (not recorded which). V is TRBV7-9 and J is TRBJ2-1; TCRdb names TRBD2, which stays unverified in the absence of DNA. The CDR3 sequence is CASSSKLAGEVNEQFF. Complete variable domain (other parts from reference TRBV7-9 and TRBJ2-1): DTGVSQNPRHKITKRGQNVTFRCDPISEHNRLYWYRQTLGQGPEFLTYFQNEAQLEKSRLLSDRFSAERPKGSFSTLEIQRTEQGDSAMYLCASSSKLAGEVNEQFFGPGTRLTVL.